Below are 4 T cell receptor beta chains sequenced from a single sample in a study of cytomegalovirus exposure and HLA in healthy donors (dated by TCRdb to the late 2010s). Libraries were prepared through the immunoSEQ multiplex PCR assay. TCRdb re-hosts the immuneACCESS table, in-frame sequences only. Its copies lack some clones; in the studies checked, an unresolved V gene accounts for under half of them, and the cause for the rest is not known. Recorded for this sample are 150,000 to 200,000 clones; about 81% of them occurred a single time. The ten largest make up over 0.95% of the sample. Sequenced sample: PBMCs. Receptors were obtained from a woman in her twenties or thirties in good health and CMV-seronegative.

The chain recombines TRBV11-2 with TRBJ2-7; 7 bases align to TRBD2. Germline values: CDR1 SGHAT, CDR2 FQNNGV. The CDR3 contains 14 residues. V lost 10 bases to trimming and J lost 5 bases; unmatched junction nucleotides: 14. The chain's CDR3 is CATTSGAGFDEQYF. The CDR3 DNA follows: TGTGCCACCACTTCTGGAGCGGGATTCGACGAGCAGTACTTC.

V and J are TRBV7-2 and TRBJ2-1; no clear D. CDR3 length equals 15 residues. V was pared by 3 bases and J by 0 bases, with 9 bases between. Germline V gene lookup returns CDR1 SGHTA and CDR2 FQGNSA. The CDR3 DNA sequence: TGTGCCAGCAGCTTGAGGCCCTTCTCCTACAATGAGCAGTTCTTC. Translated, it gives CASSLRPFSYNEQFF.

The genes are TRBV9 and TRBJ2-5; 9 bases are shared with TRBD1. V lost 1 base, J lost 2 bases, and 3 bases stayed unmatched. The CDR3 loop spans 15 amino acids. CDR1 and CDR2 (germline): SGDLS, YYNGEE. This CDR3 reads CASSVRTGAQETQYF. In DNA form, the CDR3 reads TGTGCCAGCAGCGTACGGACAGGGGCACAAGAGACCCAGTACTTC.

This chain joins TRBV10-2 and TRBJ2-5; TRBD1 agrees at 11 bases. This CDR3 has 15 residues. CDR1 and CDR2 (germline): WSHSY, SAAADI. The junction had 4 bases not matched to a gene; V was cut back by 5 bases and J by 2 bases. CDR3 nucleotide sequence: TGCGCCAGCAGTCGGACAGGGGGCGATCAAGAGACCCAGTACTTC. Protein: CASSRTGGDQETQYF.